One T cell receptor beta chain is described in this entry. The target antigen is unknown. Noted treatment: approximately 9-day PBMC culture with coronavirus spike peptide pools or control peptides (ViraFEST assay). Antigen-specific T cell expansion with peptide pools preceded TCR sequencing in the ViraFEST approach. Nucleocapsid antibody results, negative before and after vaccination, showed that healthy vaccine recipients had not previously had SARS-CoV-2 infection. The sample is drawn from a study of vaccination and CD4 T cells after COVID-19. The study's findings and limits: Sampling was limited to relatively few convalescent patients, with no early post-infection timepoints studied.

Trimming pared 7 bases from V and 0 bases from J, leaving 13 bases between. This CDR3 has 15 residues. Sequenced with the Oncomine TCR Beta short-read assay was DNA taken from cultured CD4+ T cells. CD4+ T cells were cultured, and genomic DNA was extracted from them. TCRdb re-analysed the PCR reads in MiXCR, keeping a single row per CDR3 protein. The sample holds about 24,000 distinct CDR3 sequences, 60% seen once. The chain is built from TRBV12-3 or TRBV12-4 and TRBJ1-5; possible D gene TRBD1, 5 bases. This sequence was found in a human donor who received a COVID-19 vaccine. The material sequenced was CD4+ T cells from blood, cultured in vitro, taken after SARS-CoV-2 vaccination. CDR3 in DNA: TGTGCCAGCAACCATCAGGGATATAGCAATCAGCCCCAGCATTTT. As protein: CASNHQGYSNQPQHF.